This T cell receptor beta chain was found in a study of CD8 T cells in ankylosing spondylitis. The study, taken as a whole, reports: Ankylosing spondylitis blood seemed to carry a telltale TCR beta motif made of eight or nine highly homologous variants.

In its sample, this clonotype was seen a few times. No antigen is known for it. The CDR3 has 14 amino acids. Trimming stripped 1 base from V and 2 bases from J, with 10 bases between. Per the germline V gene, CDR1 is SGHRS and CDR2 is YFSETQ. Each TCR beta library was made by quantitative 5'-RACE that incorporated molecular barcodes. MiXCR, run by TCRdb on the 5' RACE reads, gives a single entry per CDR3 protein. The data show about 800,000 distinct CDR3 sequences, about 10% seen once. The gene calls are TRBV5-1 and TRBJ2-7, with D perhaps matching TRBD1 (6 bases). Sample: blood, either unsorted or a sorted T cell fraction (not recorded which). This receptor was taken from a male donor with ankylosing spondylitis. The CDR3: CASSLHQGTYEQYF. CDR3 bases: TGCGCCAGCAGCTTGCACCAGGGGACCTACGAGCAGTACTTC.